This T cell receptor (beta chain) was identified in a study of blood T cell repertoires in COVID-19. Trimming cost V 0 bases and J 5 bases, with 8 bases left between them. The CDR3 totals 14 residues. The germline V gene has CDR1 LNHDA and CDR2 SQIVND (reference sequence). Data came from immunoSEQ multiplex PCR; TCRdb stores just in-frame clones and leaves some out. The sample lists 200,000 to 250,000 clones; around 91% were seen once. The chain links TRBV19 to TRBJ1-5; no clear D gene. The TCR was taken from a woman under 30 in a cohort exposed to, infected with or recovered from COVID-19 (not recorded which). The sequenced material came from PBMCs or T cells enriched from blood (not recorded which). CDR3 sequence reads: CASSIDKRDQPQHF. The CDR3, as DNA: TGTGCCAGTAGTATAGATAAGAGGGATCAGCCCCAGCATTTT.